A selection of T cell receptor beta chains follows, all from one sample in a study of T cells in localized non-small cell lung cancer. Measured with immunoSEQ multiplex PCR; TCRdb has only the in-frame clones, and not every one. The sample holds tens of thousands of clones, approximately 86% seen once. This sample comprised peripheral blood, obtained before any cancer treatment. The receptors were gathered from a woman aged 18-49 years with stage III lung adenocarcinoma. CDR3s include the opening cysteine and the closing phenylalanine or tryptophan. D genes are given only for firm matches. Part of the rows lack a size; the others show once, few, many or a class for expanded clones.

V gene: TRBV7-7
clone size: .
D gene: TRBD2
J gene: TRBJ2-3
CDR3 protein: CASSSGLALDTQYF
CDR3 DNA: TGTGCCAGCAGCTCGGGACTAGCGTTAGATACGCAGTATTTT

V gene: TRBV19
clone size: .
D gene: .
J gene: TRBJ1-2
CDR3 protein: CASSIGPGSGGYTF
CDR3 DNA: TGTGCCAGTAGTATAGGGCCCGGGTCCGGGGGCTACACCTTC

V gene: TRBV5-8
clone size: .
D gene: TRBD2
J gene: TRBJ2-1
CDR3 protein: CASSFRGGAVNEQFF
CDR3 DNA: TGTGCCAGCAGCTTTCGCGGGGGGGCCGTCAATGAGCAGTTCTTC

V gene: TRBV2
clone size: .
D gene: TRBD2
J gene: TRBJ2-5
CDR3 protein: CASSPGLAGVETQYF
CDR3 DNA: TGTGCCAGCAGTCCGGGACTAGCGGGGGTGGAGACCCAGTACTTC

V gene: TRBV6-5
clone size: once
D gene: .
J gene: TRBJ2-7
CDR3 protein: CASSYQPPGLPYEQYF
CDR3 DNA: TGTGCCAGCAGTTACCAACCTCCCGGGCTCCCTTACGAGCAGTACTTC

V gene: TRBV5-6
clone size: .
D gene: TRBD1
J gene: TRBJ1-1
CDR3 protein: CASSRSGTGGTEAFF
CDR3 DNA: TGTGCCAGCAGCCGGTCGGGGACAGGGGGCACTGAAGCTTTCTTT

V gene: TRBV5-5
clone size: .
D gene: .
J gene: TRBJ1-3
CDR3 protein: CASSLDDRPFSGNTIYF
CDR3 DNA: TGTGCCAGCAGCTTGGATGACAGGCCCTTCTCTGGAAACACCATATATTTT

V gene: TRBV2
clone size: few
D gene: .
J gene: TRBJ2-7
CDR3 protein: CASSEAGRPSLHEQYF
CDR3 DNA: TGTGCCAGCAGTGAAGCGGGTCGGCCCTCCCTCCACGAGCAGTACTTC

V gene: TRBV6-5
clone size: .
D gene: .
J gene: TRBJ1-5
CDR3 protein: CASSYSSISNQPQHF
CDR3 DNA: TGTGCCAGCAGTTACTCGAGTATCTCTAATCAGCCCCAGCATTTT

V gene: TRBV7-8
clone size: .
D gene: TRBD1
J gene: TRBJ1-2
CDR3 protein: CASSPDGTGIFGYTF
CDR3 DNA: TGTGCCAGCAGCCCTGACGGGACAGGGATATTTGGCTACACCTTC

V gene: TRBV2
clone size: few
D gene: .
J gene: TRBJ1-5
CDR3 protein: CASRVRADQPQHF
CDR3 DNA: TGTGCCAGCAGGGTTAGGGCGGATCAGCCCCAGCATTTT

V gene: TRBV6-1
clone size: .
D gene: .
J gene: TRBJ2-2
CDR3 protein: CASSDWAGHNTGELFF
CDR3 DNA: TGTGCCAGCAGTGATTGGGCAGGACACAACACCGGGGAGCTGTTTTTT

V gene: TRBV4-1
clone size: .
D gene: TRBD1
J gene: TRBJ2-5
CDR3 protein: CASRLHGTEGETQYF
CDR3 DNA: TGCGCCAGCAGGCTTCACGGGACAGAAGGAGAGACCCAGTACTTC

V gene: TRBV25-1
clone size: .
D gene: TRBD1
J gene: TRBJ1-1
CDR3 protein: CASSRNTGTGTGEAFF
CDR3 DNA: TGTGCCAGCAGTAGAAATACCGGGACAGGTACGGGTGAAGCTTTCTTT

V gene: TRBV7-9
clone size: .
D gene: TRBD2
J gene: TRBJ2-2
CDR3 protein: CASSSPGLAGFGELFF
CDR3 DNA: TGTGCCAGCAGCAGCCCGGGACTAGCGGGGTTCGGGGAGCTGTTTTTT

V gene: TRBV13
clone size: .
D gene: .
J gene: TRBJ1-3
CDR3 protein: CASSPSWGSSGNTIYF
CDR3 DNA: TGTGCCAGCAGCCCCTCCTGGGGCAGCTCTGGAAACACCATATATTTT

V gene: TRBV19
clone size: .
D gene: TRBD2
J gene: TRBJ2-7
CDR3 protein: CASSTDRGGYEQYF
CDR3 DNA: TGTGCCAGTAGTACGGACCGGGGGGGATACGAGCAGTACTTC

V gene: TRBV19
clone size: .
D gene: TRBD2
J gene: TRBJ2-5
CDR3 protein: CASSITSVGETQYF
CDR3 DNA: TGTGCCAGTAGTATTACTAGCGTAGGGGAGACCCAGTACTTC

V gene: TRBV7-2
clone size: .
D gene: .
J gene: TRBJ2-3
CDR3 protein: CASSWGLSDTQCF
CDR3 DNA: TGTGCCAGCAGCTGGGGACTCTCAGATACGCAGTGTTTT

V gene: TRBV6-5
clone size: .
D gene: .
J gene: TRBJ1-1
CDR3 protein: CASSLTGNTEAFF
CDR3 DNA: TGTGCCAGCAGTCTGACAGGAAACACTGAAGCTTTCTTT

V gene: TRBV9
clone size: .
D gene: .
J gene: TRBJ1-1
CDR3 protein: CASSEEGFGVGTEAFF
CDR3 DNA: TGTGCCAGCAGCGAGGAGGGGTTTGGGGTCGGCACTGAAGCTTTCTTT

V gene: TRBV6-6
clone size: .
D gene: TRBD1
J gene: TRBJ2-2
CDR3 protein: CASIHGAGGVTGELFF
CDR3 DNA: TGTGCCAGCATCCATGGGGCAGGGGGCGTCACCGGGGAGCTGTTTTTT

V gene: TRBV7-3
clone size: once
D gene: TRBD1
J gene: TRBJ2-7
CDR3 protein: CASSPGQGNHEQYF
CDR3 DNA: TGTGCCAGCAGCCCAGGACAGGGCAACCACGAGCAGTACTTC

V gene: TRBV6-5
clone size: .
D gene: .
J gene: TRBJ2-4
CDR3 protein: CASSYRLAKNIQYF
CDR3 DNA: TGTGCCAGCAGTTACCGGCTTGCCAAAAACATTCAGTACTTC

V gene: TRBV18
clone size: .
D gene: .
J gene: TRBJ2-2
CDR3 protein: CASSVETVNTGELFF
CDR3 DNA: TGTGCCAGCTCCGTCGAGACAGTGAACACCGGGGAGCTGTTTTTT